This entry is about one TCR beta chain. This sample is part of a study of T cell changes during pregnancy in multiple sclerosis. This table comes from immunoSEQ multiplex PCR, and its TCRdb copy is limited to in-frame clones, with some not included. The sample has 65,000 to 80,000 clones, 75% to 95% seen once. Sequenced material: peripheral blood, taken in the third trimester of pregnancy. The clonotype was recovered from a female donor with multiple sclerosis, enrolled in a pregnancy study.

The CDR3 DNA follows: TGTGCCAGCAGCTTAACCGCTAGCGTTGGGGCCGGGGAGCTGTTTTTT. Protein product: CASSLTASVGAGELFF. This chain uses TRBV7-9 with TRBJ2-2; TRBD2 is a possible D gene (6 bases). This CDR3 region has 16 residues. The germline V gene has CDR1 SEHNR and CDR2 FQNEAQ (reference sequence). V was cut by 2 bases and J by 6 bases, with 16 bases left in between.